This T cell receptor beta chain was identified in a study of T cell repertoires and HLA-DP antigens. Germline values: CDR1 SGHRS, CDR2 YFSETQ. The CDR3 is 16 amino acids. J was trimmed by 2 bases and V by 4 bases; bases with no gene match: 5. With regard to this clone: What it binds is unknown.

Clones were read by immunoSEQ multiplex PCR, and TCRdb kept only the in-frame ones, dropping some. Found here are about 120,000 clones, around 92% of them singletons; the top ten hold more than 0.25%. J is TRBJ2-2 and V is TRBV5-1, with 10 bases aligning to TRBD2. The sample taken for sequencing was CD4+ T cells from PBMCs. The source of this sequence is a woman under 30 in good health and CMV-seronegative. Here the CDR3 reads CASSLRTSGNTGELFF. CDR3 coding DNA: TGCGCCAGCAGCCTAAGGACTAGCGGAAACACCGGGGAGCTGTTTTTT. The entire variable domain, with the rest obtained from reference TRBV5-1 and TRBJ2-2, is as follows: KAGVTQTPRYLIKTRGQQVTLSCSPISGHRSVSWYQQTPGQGLQFLFEYFSETQRNKGNFPGRFSGRQFSNSRSEMNVSTLELGDSALYLCASSLRTSGNTGELFFGEGSRLTVL.